This TCR beta chain was recovered during a study of T cell responses to AZD1222 COVID-19 vaccine. Concerning this clone: No antigen is known for it. At one end the junction does not follow the germline gene, possibly because of a read error.

The CDR3 extends over 12 amino acids. Germline V lookup: CDR1 MNHNS, CDR2 SASEGT. Generated by immunoSEQ multiplex PCR, the TCRdb table keeps only in-frame clones and is missing some. This table has about 150,000 clones, roughly nine tenths appearing once. General observations from the study: Donors were largely white British and mainly female; clonal diversity was possibly underestimated. Nearly half of spike-specific TCRs reportedly go after variant regions that carry no mutations.

The receptor's source is an adult who had recovered from COVID-19. The sequencing here drew on peripheral blood, taken after recovery from COVID-19. V and J are TRBV6-1 and TRBJ2-1, with 7 bases that match TRBD2. CDR3 sequence (DNA): TGTGCCAGCAGTGAAGCGTTGCGGGAGCGGTTCTTC. Encoded protein: CASSEALRERFF.